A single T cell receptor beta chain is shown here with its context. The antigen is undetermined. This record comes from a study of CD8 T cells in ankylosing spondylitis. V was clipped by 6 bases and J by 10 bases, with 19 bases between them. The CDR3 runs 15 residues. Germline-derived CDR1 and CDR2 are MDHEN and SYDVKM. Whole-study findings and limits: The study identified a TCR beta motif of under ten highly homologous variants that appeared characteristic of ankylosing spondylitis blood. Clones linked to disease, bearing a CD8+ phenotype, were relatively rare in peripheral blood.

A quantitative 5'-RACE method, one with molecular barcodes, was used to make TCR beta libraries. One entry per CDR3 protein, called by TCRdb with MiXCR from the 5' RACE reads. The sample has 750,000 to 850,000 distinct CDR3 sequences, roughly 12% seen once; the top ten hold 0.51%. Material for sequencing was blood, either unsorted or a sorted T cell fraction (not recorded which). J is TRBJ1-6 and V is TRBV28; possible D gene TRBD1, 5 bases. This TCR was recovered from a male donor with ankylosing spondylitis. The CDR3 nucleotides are TGTGCCAGCAGCTCCCCTGGCAGGGAGGGGTCACCCCTCCACTTT. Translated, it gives CASSSPGREGSPLHF. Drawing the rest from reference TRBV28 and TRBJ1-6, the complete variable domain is DVKVTQSSRYLVKRTGEKVFLECVQDMDHENMFWYRQDPGLGLRLIYFSYDVKMKEKGDIPEGYSVSREKKERFSLILESASTNQTSMYLCASSSPGREGSPLHFGNGTRLTVT.